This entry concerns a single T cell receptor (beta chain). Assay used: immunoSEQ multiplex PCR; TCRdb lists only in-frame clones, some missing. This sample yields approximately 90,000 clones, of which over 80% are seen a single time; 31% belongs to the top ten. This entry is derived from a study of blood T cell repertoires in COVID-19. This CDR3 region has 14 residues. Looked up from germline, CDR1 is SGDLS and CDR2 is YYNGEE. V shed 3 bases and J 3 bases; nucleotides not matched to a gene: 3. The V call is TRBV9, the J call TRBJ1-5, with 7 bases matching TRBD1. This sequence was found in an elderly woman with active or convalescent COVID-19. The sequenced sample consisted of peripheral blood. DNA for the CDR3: TGTGCCAGCAGCGGACAGGGCTTCAATCAGCCCCAGCATTTT. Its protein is CASSGQGFNQPQHF.